The 24 T cell receptor beta chains presented below share a single source sample, sequenced in a study of blood T cell repertoires in COVID-19. Generated by immunoSEQ multiplex PCR, the TCRdb table keeps only in-frame clones and is missing some. The sample holds roughly 280,000 clones; roughly 84% are singletons and the top ten take approximately 4%. The sample comprised peripheral blood. All receptors come from a man aged 55 to 69 with acute or convalescent COVID-19.

This clone was picked up one time. The chain links TRBV4-1 to TRBJ1-5; D possibly corresponds to TRBD1 (5 bases). Germline V gene lookup returns CDR1 MGHRA and CDR2 YSYEKL. V lost 2 bases to trimming and J lost 3 bases, with 11 bases between them. The length of the CDR3 is 15 residues. This CDR3 is CASSQRSGFNQPQHF. CDR3 coding DNA: TGCGCCAGCAGCCAACGCTCAGGGTTCAATCAGCCCCAGCATTTT.

The chain links TRBV7-2 to TRBJ1-5; 7 bases align to TRBD1. J gave up 2 bases and V 2 bases, and 3 bases lay outside the gene matches. Germline assignment: CDR1 SGHTA and CDR2 FQGNSA. The CDR3 totals 15 residues. The CDR3 coding sequence is TGTGCCAGCAGCTTACTGACAGGGCGCAATCAGCCCCAGCATTTT. Amino acids: CASSLLTGRNQPQHF.

The chain is built from TRBV5-1 and TRBJ2-5; tentative D call: TRBD2 (6 bases). The germline V and J ends were trimmed by 3 bases and 0 bases, with 9 bases remaining between them. Germline CDR1 and CDR2: SGHRS and YFSETQ. The CDR3 runs to 14 residues. The chain's CDR3 is CASSSGRDQETQYF. For the CDR3, the DNA is TGCGCCAGCAGCTCCGGGAGAGACCAAGAGACCCAGTACTTC.

This chain joins TRBV2 and TRBJ2-3; D possibly corresponds to TRBD2 (6 bases). Germline V gives CDR1 SNHLY, CDR2 FYNNEI. This CDR3 region has 16 residues. The V gene lost 2 bases and the J gene lost 5 bases, with 17 bases spanning the gap. Here the CDR3 reads CASSEQGRWRGDTQYF. CDR3 nucleotides: TGTGCCAGCAGTGAACAAGGCCGCTGGAGGGGAGATACGCAGTATTTT. Based on the CDR3 plus reference TRBV2 and TRBJ2-3, the full variable domain is EPEVTQTPSHQVTQMGQEVILRCVPISNHLYFYWYRQILGQKVEFLVSFYNNEISEKSEIFDDQFSVERPDGSNFTLKIRSTKLEDSAMYFCASSEQGRWRGDTQYFGPGTRLTVL.

The chain couples TRBV7-2 to TRBJ2-3; the D gene is possibly TRBD1 (5 bases). CDR1 and CDR2 from the germline V gene are SGHTA and FQGNSA. CDR3 size: 17 residues. Trimming removed 6 bases from V and 2 bases from J, with 21 bases in between. CDR3 bases: TGTGCCAGCAGTTACATTTCGACAGCCTCCTCCACAGATACGCAGTATTTT. Amino acids: CASSYISTASSTDTQYF.

The chain employs TRBV6-1 and TRBJ2-7; a weak D match, TRBD1 (6 bases). Germline V gene data show CDR1 as MNHNS and CDR2 as SASEGT. Trimming took off 1 base at V and 3 bases at J, with 13 bases between the two ends. This CDR3 region has 15 residues. The CDR3 is CASSEGRGSLYEQYF. The DNA of the CDR3 is TGTGCCAGCAGTGAAGGTAGGGGGAGCCTCTACGAGCAGTACTTC.

This sequence joins TRBV5-5 and TRBJ1-1; D gene uncertain. This CDR3 region has 14 residues. The V end lost 0 bases, the J end lost 0 bases, and 6 bases lay between the germline ends. Germline CDR1 SGHKS, CDR2 YYEKEE (reference sequence). The DNA of the CDR3 is TGTGCCAGCAGCTTGGGACATATGAACACTGAAGCTTTCTTT. This encodes CASSLGHMNTEAFF.

V and J are TRBV9 and TRBJ2-5, with 15 bases that match TRBD2. The CDR3 is 17 residues long. V lost 4 bases and J lost 5; bases outside the gene matches: 9. The germline CDR1 and CDR2 sequences are SGDLS and YYNGEE. CDR3 coding DNA: TGTGCCAGCAGCCCCCGGACTAGCGGGGGGGCCCGGGAGACCCAGTACTTC. It encodes CASSPRTSGGARETQYF.

The chain has TRBV2 and TRBJ2-7, with 9 bases fitting TRBD2. After removal of 7 bases from V and 7 bases from J, the junction contained 5 bases not matched to a gene. Germline V gene data show CDR1 as SNHLY and CDR2 as FYNNEI. The length of the CDR3 is 12 residues. The CDR3 nucleotides are TGTGCCAGCACCATTAGCGGGAGTGAGCAGTACTTC. This codes for CASTISGSEQYF.

In DNA, the CDR3 is TGCGCCAGCAGTCAATCCGCCTCGGGTGGGTTAGGCTACACCTTC. Translation gives CASSQSASGGLGYTF. This sequence joins TRBV23-1 and TRBJ1-2; D not resolved. TRBV23-1 qualifies as an ORF whose function is uncertain. V was pared by 0 bases and J by 8 bases, with 16 bases between. The CDR3 length is 15 residues.

J is TRBJ1-5 and V is TRBV19, with TRBD1 identical over 11 bases. The germline V gene has CDR1 LNHDA and CDR2 SQIVND (reference sequence). This CDR3 has 15 amino acids. J lost 6 bases, V lost 5 bases, and 6 bases had no gene match. CDR3 nucleotides: TGTGCCAGTAGTGGGTGGACAGGGGGCGGTCAGCCCCAGCATTTT. Translated: CASSGWTGGGQPQHF. Full variable domain (outside the CDR3, taken from reference TRBV19 and TRBJ1-5): DGGITQSPKYLFRKEGQNVTLSCEQNLNHDAMYWYRQDPGQGLRLIYYSQIVNDFQKGDIAEGYSVSREKKESFPLTVTSAQKNPTAFYLCASSGWTGGGQPQHFGDGTRLSIL.

The rearrangement joins TRBV2 to TRBJ1-1; D gene uncertain. Germline V gives CDR1 SNHLY, CDR2 FYNNEI. The CDR3 totals 13 residues. The V gene lost 2 bases and the J gene lost 1 base, with 5 bases spanning the gap. DNA for the CDR3: TGTGCCAGCAGTGAACAGGAGAACACTGAAGCTTTCTTT. This sequence encodes CASSEQENTEAFF.

V is TRBV7-8 and J is TRBJ1-5; 8 bases line up with TRBD1. The CDR3 is 18 amino acids. J was trimmed by 3 bases and V by 1 base; bases with no gene match: 11. In germline, CDR1 is SGHVS, CDR2 FQNEAQ. CDR3 loop: CASSLGGQGNRYNQPQHF. CDR3 in DNA: TGTGCCAGCAGCTTAGGAGGACAGGGCAACCGATACAATCAGCCCCAGCATTTT. Together with reference TRBV7-8 and TRBJ1-5, the CDR3 gives the full variable domain: GAGVSQSPRYKVAKRGQDVALRCDPISGHVSLFWYQQALGQGPEFLTYFQNEAQLDKSGLPSDRFFAERPEGSVSTLKIQRTQQEDSAVYLCASSLGGQGNRYNQPQHFGDGTRLSIL.

The J gene is TRBJ1-1, the V gene TRBV10-3, with D unresolved. V was trimmed by 6 bases and J by 6 bases, leaving 14 bases between them. The CDR3 has 13 residues. Germline CDR1 reads ENHRY; CDR2 reads SYGVKD. The CDR3 DNA follows: TGTGCCATCAGCTCCCCGCCCCCGGCTGAAGCTTTCTTT. It translates to CAISSPPPAEAFF.

This chain joins TRBV5-1 and TRBJ2-6, with D unresolved. The V gene lost 4 bases and the J gene lost 4 bases, with 12 bases spanning the gap. Germline values: CDR1 SGHRS, CDR2 YFSETQ. This CDR3 is built from 15 residues. CDR3 sequence: CASSLTVPGANVLTF. CDR3 nucleotide sequence: TGCGCCAGCAGCCTCACAGTGCCCGGGGCCAACGTCCTGACTTTC.

J is TRBJ2-2 and V is TRBV15; 7 bases are a match to TRBD1. Germline V lookup: CDR1 LNHNV, CDR2 YYDKDF (reference sequence). V was pared by 7 bases and J by 1 base, with 3 bases of the junction left unmatched. The CDR3 runs 14 residues. This CDR3 reads CATTGQLNTGELFF. The DNA for the CDR3 is TGTGCCACCACGGGACAGTTGAACACCGGGGAGCTGTTTTTT.

The chain couples TRBV15 to TRBJ2-3; 11 nucleotides align to TRBD2. Germline trimming cut 7 bases from V and 2 bases from J; bases unmatched to any gene: 8. CDR3 length: 16 residues. Germline V gene data show CDR1 as LNHNV and CDR2 as YYDKDF (reference sequence). CDR3 sequence: CATNPGTSGLTDTQYF. CDR3 in DNA: TGTGCCACCAACCCCGGGACTAGCGGCCTCACAGATACGCAGTATTTT.

This chain connects TRBV21-1 to TRBJ2-7; the table assigns TRBD2, which was not confirmed against the DNA. TRBV21-1 is recorded as a pseudogene. The CDR3 sequence is 16 residues long. The DNA of the CDR3 is TGTGCCAGCAGCGTACCCCCGGGATCCAGCTCCTACGAGCAGTACTTC. Translated: CASSVPPGSSSYEQYF.

V and J are TRBV9 and TRBJ2-3; D may be TRBD2 (6 bases). The V end lost 2 bases, the J end lost 3 bases, and 22 bases lay between the germline ends. From germline, CDR1 is SGDLS and CDR2 YYNGEE. This CDR3 is built from 18 residues. In DNA, the CDR3 is TGTGCCAGCAGCGTTGGGGACTCAAGGGTTGGGGCTACAGATACGCAGTATTTT. It yields the protein CASSVGDSRVGATDTQYF.

This clone turned up a few times. J is TRBJ1-1 and V is TRBV5-5, with a weak D call TRBD1 (6 bases). The CDR3 has 15 residues. Trimming removed 2 bases at V and 0 bases at J, with 11 bases between. CDR1 is SGHKS and CDR2 is YYEKEE in the germline V gene (reference sequence). The CDR3 loop is CASSFGGMMNTEAFF. The DNA for the CDR3 is TGTGCCAGCAGCTTTGGGGGCATGATGAACACTGAAGCTTTCTTT.

The chain links TRBV4-1 to TRBJ1-1, with D perhaps matching TRBD1 (6 bases). Trimming shortened V by 1 base and J by 1 base, and 22 bases separated the two germline ends. The CDR3 covers 19 residues. Germline V gene sequence: CDR1 MGHRA, CDR2 YSYEKL. The CDR3 sequence: CASSQGPLATGTRNTEAFF. For the CDR3, the DNA is TGCGCCAGCAGCCAAGGTCCCTTAGCAACCGGGACAAGGAACACTGAAGCTTTCTTT.

In this sample, this clone turned up once. The chain carries TRBV5-6 and TRBJ2-2, with 12 nucleotides matching TRBD2. Looked up from germline, CDR1 is SGHDT and CDR2 is YYEEEE. V lost 5 bases, J lost 0 bases, and 8 bases stayed unmatched. CDR3 length: 18 amino acids. For the CDR3, the DNA is TGTGCCAGCAGTCGAGGACTAGCGGGGTTCGCGAACACCGGGGAGCTGTTTTTT. It specifies CASSRGLAGFANTGELFF. The full variable domain, in which reference TRBV5-6 and TRBJ2-2 provide the parts outside the CDR3, is DAGVTQSPTHLIKTRGQQVTLRCSPKSGHDTVSWYQQALGQGPQFIFQYYEEEERQRGNFPDRFSGHQFPNYSSELNVNALLLGDSALYLCASSRGLAGFANTGELFFGEGSRLTVL.

The gene calls are TRBV13 and TRBJ2-5; 7 nucleotides agree with TRBD1. Germline CDR1 and CDR2: PRHDT and FYEKMQ (reference sequence). Trimming took 7 bases from V and 2 from J; bases not matched to a gene: 10. This CDR3 has 15 amino acids. This chain's CDR3 is CASTIMGQPQETQYF. The CDR3 nucleotides are TGTGCCAGCACCATTATGGGACAGCCACAAGAGACCCAGTACTTC.

The V gene is TRBV28, the J gene TRBJ2-7; no clear D gene. The length of the CDR3 is 15 residues. V shed 3 bases and J shed 3 bases, with 15 bases lying between them. CDR1 and CDR2 from the germline V gene are MDHEN and SYDVKM. The CDR3 region has the DNA TGTGCCAGCAGTTTTTTAGCCCCCCGGAGCTACGAGCAGTACTTC. This codes for CASSFLAPRSYEQYF. Supplemented by reference TRBV28 and TRBJ2-7, the full variable domain reads DVKVTQSSRYLVKRTGEKVFLECVQDMDHENMFWYRQDPGLGLRLIYFSYDVKMKEKGDIPEGYSVSREKKERFSLILESASTNQTSMYLCASSFLAPRSYEQYFGPGTRLTVT.